The 9 T cell receptor beta chains below come from one sample, sequenced in a study of blood T cell repertoires in COVID-19. Only in-frame clones appear in the TCRdb table, and some are missing; sequencing was by immunoSEQ multiplex PCR. The table records about 410,000 clones, around nine tenths of them present only once. Sequenced material: peripheral blood. The source of these receptors is a woman aged 40 to 50 with COVID-19, enrolled during active disease.

V is TRBV5-5 and J is TRBJ1-5, with D tentatively TRBD1 (5 bases). V was pared by 0 bases and J by 3 bases, with 10 bases between. Germline V gene data show CDR1 as SGHKS and CDR2 as YYEKEE (reference sequence). This CDR3 is 15 amino acids long. The CDR3 nucleotides read TGTGCCAGCAGCTTGGTTGGGGCGGACAATCAGCCCCAGCATTTT. This sequence encodes CASSLVGADNQPQHF.

The V gene is TRBV24-1, the J gene TRBJ2-3, with 7 bases aligning to TRBD2. J lost 0 bases, V lost 9 bases, and 14 bases had no gene match. CDR1 is KGHDR and CDR2 is SFDVKD in the germline V gene. This CDR3 contains 17 residues. The chain's CDR3 is CATRGGGPHISTDTQYF. In DNA form, the CDR3 reads TGTGCCACCCGCGGGGGAGGACCCCACATTAGCACAGATACGCAGTATTTT.

This clone has a single count. The genes are TRBV9 and TRBJ1-2, with 11 bases aligning to TRBD1. CDR3 length: 20 residues. CDR1 is SGDLS, CDR2 YYNGEE, per germline. V gave up 4 bases and J gave up 8 bases; unmatched junction bases: 25. CDR3 sequence: CASSKNPTPLPGQGAGGYTF. In nucleotides, the CDR3 is TGTGCCAGCAGCAAAAACCCTACCCCCCTCCCCGGACAGGGGGCCGGGGGCTACACCTTC.

This chain links TRBV10-2 with TRBJ1-5, with 8 bases aligning to TRBD1. CDR3 size: 18 residues. CDR1 and CDR2 from the germline V gene are WSHSY and SAAADI. V shed 5 bases and J 0 bases; nucleotides not matched to a gene: 12. This chain's CDR3 is CASSPTGTGEYSNQPQHF. DNA for the CDR3: TGCGCCAGCAGTCCTACCGGGACAGGCGAATATAGCAATCAGCCCCAGCATTTT.

This sequence joins TRBV5-1 and TRBJ2-5; 13 bases map to TRBD2. CDR3 length equals 16 residues. J gave up 4 bases and V 1 base, and 4 bases lay outside the gene matches. The germline CDR1 and CDR2 sequences are SGHRS and YFSETQ. CDR3 nucleotide sequence: TGCGCCAGCAGCTTGACTAGCGGGGGGGGCGGAGAGACCCAGTACTTC. Translation: CASSLTSGGGGETQYF.

The V call is TRBV27, the J call TRBJ1-6; D is perhaps TRBD1 (5 bases). V lost 3 bases to trimming and J lost 0 bases, with 12 bases between them. The germline gives CDR1 MNHEY, CDR2 SMNVEV (reference sequence). CDR3 length: 17 residues. The CDR3 DNA reads TGTGCCAGCAGTTTTAGCCAGGGTAGCTCCTATAATTCACCCCTCCACTTT. Translation gives CASSFSQGSSYNSPLHF.

This chain connects TRBV30 to TRBJ1-5; D is possibly TRBD1 (6 bases). This CDR3 has 13 residues. Trimming removed 3 bases from V and 3 bases from J, with 9 bases in between. Germline V lookup: CDR1 GTSNPN, CDR2 SVGIG (reference sequence). The CDR3 here is CAWRGGDNQPQHF. CDR3 coding DNA: TGTGCCTGGAGAGGGGGTGACAATCAGCCCCAGCATTTT.

This clone has only a few counts. This sequence joins TRBV3-1 (or the pseudogene TRBV3-2) and TRBJ1-2, with 8 bases fitting TRBD1. J lost 0 bases, V lost 4 bases, and 13 bases had no gene match. The CDR3 has 18 amino acids. CDR1 is LGHDT, CDR2 YNNKEL, per germline (reference sequence). CDR3 region: CASSRASRGTGSNYGYTF. The CDR3 DNA reads as TGTGCCAGCAGCCGAGCTAGCAGGGGGACAGGTTCTAACTATGGCTACACCTTC.

The chain carries TRBV18 and TRBJ1-2; TRBD1 agrees at 8 bases. V lost 3 bases to trimming and J lost 2 bases; unmatched junction nucleotides: 8. The CDR3 runs to 16 residues. Per germline, CDR1 KGHSH and CDR2 LQKENI. This CDR3 is CASSPIGQGQNYGYTF. CDR3 nucleotide sequence: TGTGCCAGCTCACCTATCGGACAGGGCCAAAACTATGGCTACACCTTC.